This T cell receptor beta chain derives from a study of Ad26.COV2.S vaccination and SARS-CoV-2 variants. Specified treatment: around 19 received Ad26.COV2.S at low or high dose, single or two shots; 5 received placebo; per-sample allocation not given. Day 63 following the first vaccine or placebo injection was when the samples were taken. At a Boston site, the person donating was an adult of 18-55 years. Sequencing used immunoSEQ multiplex PCR; TCRdb keeps in-frame clones, though not all of them. The data contain some 290,000 clones, 86% of them seen just once; the ten biggest clones take up 1.5% to 2.5%. CDR1 SGHTA and CDR2 FQGTGA come from the germline V gene. This CDR3 has 16 amino acids. V dropped 5 bases and J dropped 3 bases, with 16 bases sitting between them. In its sample, this clone was seen once.

The genes are TRBV7-3 and TRBJ2-2; TRBD1 is a possible D gene (7 bases). The sample consisted of peripheral blood, taken in a trial of Ad26.COV2.S vaccine versus placebo. The receptor was isolated from a person aged 18 to 59 who received the Ad26.COV2.S COVID-19 vaccine or a placebo. CDR3 in DNA: TGTGCCAGCAGCACCCGGACAGGAGGGGACACCGGGGAGCTGTTTTTT. As protein: CASSTRTGGDTGELFF.